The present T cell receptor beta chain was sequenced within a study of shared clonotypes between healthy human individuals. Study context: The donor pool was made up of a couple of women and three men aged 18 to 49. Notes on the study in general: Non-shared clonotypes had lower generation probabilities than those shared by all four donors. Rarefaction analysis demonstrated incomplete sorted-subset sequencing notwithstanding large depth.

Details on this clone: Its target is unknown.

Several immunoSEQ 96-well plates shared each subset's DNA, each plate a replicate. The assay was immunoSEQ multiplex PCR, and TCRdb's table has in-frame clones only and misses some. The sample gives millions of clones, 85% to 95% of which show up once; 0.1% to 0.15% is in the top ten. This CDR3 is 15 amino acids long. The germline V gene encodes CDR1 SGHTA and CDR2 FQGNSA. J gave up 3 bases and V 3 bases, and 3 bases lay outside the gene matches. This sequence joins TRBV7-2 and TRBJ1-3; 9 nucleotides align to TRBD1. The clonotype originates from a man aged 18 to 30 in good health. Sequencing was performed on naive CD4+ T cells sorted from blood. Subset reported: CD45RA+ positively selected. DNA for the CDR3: TGTGCCAGCAGCTTCACAGGGGGCCTTGGAAACACCATATATTTT. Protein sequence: CASSFTGGLGNTIYF.